This T cell receptor (beta chain) was captured by sequencing in a study of T cells in Graves' hyperthyroidism and ophthalmopathy. Calling Graves' hyperthyroidism stable meant ophthalmopathy did not progress within 18 months. Whole-study results and caveats: Peripheral blood also featured most of the thyroid clonotypes expanded above 0.001.

Germline-derived CDR1 and CDR2 are LNHDA and SQIVND (reference sequence). This CDR3 comprises 14 residues. Deletions cut 2 bases from V and 4 bases from J, with 8 bases between. As to this clonotype: No antigen is known for it.

What was amplified from RNA transcripts were TCR beta CDR3 regions. Primed by the HTBI set, a first-round RT-PCR was run on the TCR CDR3. TCRdb re-called the multiplex PCR reads through MiXCR, storing one row per CDR3 protein. The profile shows around 350,000 distinct CDR3 sequences, about 13% of them singletons. Source material: blood. J is TRBJ2-2 and V is TRBV19; D is unclear. This receptor was identified in a woman between 18 and 30 years old with Graves' hyperthyroidism. CDR3 sequence reads: CASSIPAFTGELFF. The CDR3 nucleotides are TGTGCCAGTAGTATACCAGCGTTCACCGGGGAGCTGTTTTTT.